Below are 27 T cell receptor beta chains sequenced from a single sample in a study of cytomegalovirus exposure and HLA in healthy donors. Primers for the PCR totalled 60 Vbeta and 13 Jbeta. Profiling relied on immunoSEQ multiplex PCR, and the TCRdb table lists in-frame clones only, not all of them. The table shows roughly 200,000 clones, with about 9% occurring only once. The sequenced sample consisted of PBMCs. The receptors were sampled from a woman aged 25 to 39 in good health and CMV-seropositive.

This clone came up a few times. This rearrangement joins TRBV11-2 to TRBJ1-1; tentative D call: TRBD1 (6 bases). The CDR3 spans 15 residues. Germline values: CDR1 SGHAT, CDR2 FQNNGV. The germline V and J ends were trimmed by 1 base and 1 base, with 10 bases remaining between them. CDR3 protein: CASSLGGGPNTEAFF. DNA of the CDR3: TGTGCCAGCAGCTTAGGGGGGGGCCCGAACACTGAAGCTTTCTTT.

This clone has only a few counts. V and J are TRBV2 and TRBJ2-7; possibly TRBD1 for D (6 bases). CDR3 length equals 15 residues. Trimming shortened V by 5 bases and J by 1 base, and 15 bases separated the two germline ends. Germline CDR1 is SNHLY and CDR2 is FYNNEI. CDR3 nucleotides: TGTGCCAGCAGTAGAGAAGGGGGACCATCCTACGAGCAGTACTTC. Translating it yields CASSREGGPSYEQYF.

V gene TRBV15 combines with J gene TRBJ2-7; tentatively, D is TRBD2 (5 bases). The V and J ends lost 0 bases and 0 bases respectively, with 9 bases between them. Germline CDR1 LNHNV, CDR2 YYDKDF (reference sequence). This CDR3 region has 15 residues. The chain's CDR3 is CATSRELGNSYEQYF. The DNA of the CDR3 is TGTGCCACCAGCAGAGAACTAGGGAACTCCTACGAGCAGTACTTC.

J is TRBJ1-1 and V is TRBV18; a possible D gene is TRBD1 (6 bases). CDR1 and CDR2 (germline): KGHSH, LQKENI. The length of the CDR3 is 14 residues. Trimming took 3 bases from V and 3 from J, leaving 11 bases between them. The CDR3 nucleotides read TGTGCCAGCTCACCTCTCAGGGGCTACACTGAAGCTTTCTTT. Its protein product is CASSPLRGYTEAFF.

This clone has at least ten counts. The rearrangement uses TRBV9 and TRBJ1-3, with TRBD1 matching over 7 bases. The V gene's germline CDR1 is SGDLS and CDR2 YYNGEE. J gave up 2 bases and V 3 bases, and 8 bases lay outside the gene matches. The length of the CDR3 is 16 residues. The CDR3 loop is CASSASSQGAGNTIYF. Written as DNA, the CDR3 is TGTGCCAGCAGCGCCTCGTCCCAGGGGGCTGGAAACACCATATATTTT.

The sample holds a few counts of this clone. V and J are TRBV5-1 and TRBJ2-5, with D maybe TRBD2 (5 bases). Trimming left V 2 bases short and J 1 base short, with 9 bases between. The germline V gene encodes CDR1 SGHRS and CDR2 YFSETQ. The CDR3 has 14 residues. CDR3 bases: TGCGCCAGCAGCTTCGGAGGATCCCAAGAGACCCAGTACTTC. The encoded protein is CASSFGGSQETQYF.

The chain recombines TRBV6-6 with TRBJ1-2; tentative D call: TRBD1 (6 bases). The CDR3 is made up of 11 amino acids. Trimming left V 9 bases short and J 2 bases short, with 7 bases between. Looked up from germline, CDR1 is MNHNY and CDR2 is SVGAGI (reference sequence). The CDR3 nucleotides read TGTGCCAGTCAGGGGAACTATGGCTACACCTTC. Protein product: CASQGNYGYTF.

The chain's CDR3 is CASSLFIAGSQETQYF. CDR3 bases: TGTGCCAGCAGCTTGTTTATAGCCGGGAGCCAAGAGACCCAGTACTTC. The genes are TRBV5-6 and TRBJ2-5, with D possibly TRBD2 on 6 matching bases. The V end lost 1 base, the J end lost 1 base, and 14 bases lay between the germline ends. The germline V gene encodes CDR1 SGHDT and CDR2 YYEEEE. The length of the CDR3 is 16 residues.

This clone was recorded a few times. This rearrangement joins TRBV27 to TRBJ1-1, with D possibly matching TRBD1 (6 bases). The germline gives CDR1 MNHEY, CDR2 SMNVEV (reference sequence). There are 14 residues in the CDR3. Trimming took off 2 bases at V and 4 bases at J, with 11 bases between the two ends. Here the CDR3 DNA reads TGTGCCAGCAGTTTACGCTTGGGGGCCACTGAAGCTTTCTTT. It codes for CASSLRLGATEAFF.

This chain connects TRBV11-2 to TRBJ2-2; 11 positions match TRBD2. The CDR3 sequence is 18 residues long. V dropped 5 bases and J dropped 2; count of bases not matched to a gene: 10. From germline, CDR1 is SGHAT and CDR2 FQNNGV. This CDR3 is CASSPPILAGDNTGELFF. In nucleotides, the CDR3 is TGTGCCAGCAGCCCACCGATACTAGCGGGAGATAACACCGGGGAGCTGTTTTTT.

The chain is built from TRBV5-4 and TRBJ2-1; 10 nucleotides line up with TRBD2. The CDR3 covers 17 residues. Germline CDR1 is SGHNT and CDR2 is YYREEE (reference sequence). V shed 3 bases, J shed 2 bases, and the junction held 8 bases outside the gene matches. This CDR3 reads CASSSQLAGAAYNEQFF. DNA for the CDR3: TGTGCCAGCAGCTCCCAGCTAGCGGGAGCGGCCTACAATGAGCAGTTCTTC.

This clone was recorded a few times. The chain couples TRBV6-5 to TRBJ2-3; 10 nucleotides line up with TRBD2. Germline trimming cut 6 bases from V and 1 base from J; bases unmatched to any gene: 1. This CDR3 is built from 14 residues. Germline CDR1 and CDR2: MNHEY and SVGAGI. The CDR3 DNA is TGTGCCAGCAGAGCGGGGGGGGGCACAGATACGCAGTATTTT. Its translation is CASRAGGGTDTQYF.

This sequence joins TRBV6-4 and TRBJ1-2; 11 nucleotides line up with TRBD1. Germline V CDR1 and CDR2: MRHNA, SNTAGT. The V and J ends lost 5 bases and 8 bases, in that order; junction bases with no gene match: 7. The CDR3 is 14 amino acids. The CDR3 DNA reads as TGTGCCAGCAGTTCCTCGGGACAGGGGGTCGGCTACACCTTC. Its protein is CASSSSGQGVGYTF.

This clone was recorded a few times. Here the CDR3 DNA reads TGCAGCGTCGTGGGACAGGGCGGAGGTGAAGCTTTCTTT. Translation gives CSVVGQGGGEAFF. This rearrangement joins TRBV29-1 to TRBJ1-1; 9 nucleotides align to TRBD1. This CDR3 has 13 residues. V shed 6 bases and J 7 bases; nucleotides not matched to a gene: 9. Per the germline V gene, CDR1 is SQVTM and CDR2 is ANQGSEA.

This clone was seen a handful of times. The chain is built from TRBV5-1 and TRBJ2-5; the match to TRBD1 covers 10 bases. The CDR3 runs to 14 residues. CDR1 and CDR2 from the germline V gene are SGHRS and YFSETQ. After removal of 3 bases from V and 5 bases from J, the junction contained 4 bases not matched to a gene. CDR3 DNA sequence: TGCGCCAGCAGCTCGGGACAGGGGTATGAGACCCAGTACTTC. Translating it yields CASSSGQGYETQYF.

This clone has only a few counts. The gene calls are TRBV5-1 and TRBJ2-5, with TRBD1 as a possible D gene (6 bases). V was clipped by 0 bases and J by 2 bases, with 11 bases between them. CDR1 SGHRS and CDR2 YFSETQ come from the germline V gene. The length of the CDR3 is 15 residues. Here the CDR3 DNA reads TGCGCCAGCAGCTTGGTCCCAGGGGTTCAAGAGACCCAGTACTTC. It translates to CASSLVPGVQETQYF.

This sequence joins TRBV7-2 and TRBJ1-1, with a weak D call TRBD1 (6 bases). The CDR3 loop spans 15 amino acids. CDR1 and CDR2 (germline): SGHTA, FQGNSA. Trimming left V 5 bases short and J 3 bases short, with 16 bases between. The CDR3 loop reads CASSGSVQGYTEAFF. In nucleotides, the CDR3 is TGTGCCAGCAGCGGATCGGTTCAGGGGTACACTGAAGCTTTCTTT.

V usage is TRBV30 and J usage is TRBJ2-7, with 14 bases aligning to TRBD2. Looked up from germline, CDR1 is GTSNPN and CDR2 is SVGIG (reference sequence). With V trimmed by 3 bases and J by 4 bases, 8 bases remained unmatched. The CDR3 runs to 16 residues. CDR3 bases: TGTGCCTGGAGGGGGACTAGCGGGAGTTTTTTGTACGAGCAGTACTTC. Translated, it gives CAWRGTSGSFLYEQYF.

This clone was seen a few times. The chain recombines TRBV5-1 with TRBJ2-7, with 7 bases lining up with TRBD1. The CDR3 totals 14 residues. Per germline, CDR1 SGHRS and CDR2 YFSETQ. Unmatched junction bases numbered 4, after V lost 3 bases and J lost 1 base. The CDR3 spells CASSWATGSYEQYF. CDR3 nucleotides: TGCGCCAGCAGCTGGGCGACAGGGTCCTACGAGCAGTACTTC.

This clone was counted only a few times. This sequence joins TRBV10-2 and TRBJ1-2, with D maybe TRBD1 (5 bases). The V gene's germline CDR1 is WSHSY and CDR2 SAAADI. V lost 3 bases and J lost 6, with 14 bases in between. The CDR3 runs 14 residues. The CDR3 sequence: CASSDQGRADGYTF. The CDR3 DNA reads TGCGCCAGCAGTGACCAGGGAAGAGCCGATGGCTACACCTTC.

Only a few counts were recorded for this clone. The chain links TRBV5-1 to TRBJ2-7, with 7 bases lining up with TRBD2. From germline, CDR1 is SGHRS and CDR2 YFSETQ. This CDR3 spans 15 amino acids. Trimming took 3 bases from V and 2 from J; bases not matched to a gene: 8. In DNA, the CDR3 is TGCGCCAGCAGCTACGGGGACTACAAAACCTACGAGCAGTACTTC. As protein: CASSYGDYKTYEQYF. Together with reference TRBV5-1 and TRBJ2-7, the CDR3 gives the full variable domain: KAGVTQTPRYLIKTRGQQVTLSCSPISGHRSVSWYQQTPGQGLQFLFEYFSETQRNKGNFPGRFSGRQFSNSRSEMNVSTLELGDSALYLCASSYGDYKTYEQYFGPGTRLTVT.

This clone has just a few counts. At the DNA level, this CDR3 is encoded by other sequences in the same sample as well. This chain uses TRBV5-1 with TRBJ1-1; D gene unclear. The CDR3 spans 14 residues. The V gene's germline CDR1 is SGHRS and CDR2 YFSETQ. Trimming shortened V by 0 bases and J by 0 bases, and 6 bases separated the two germline ends. The CDR3 sequence is CASSLGQVNTEAFF. DNA of the CDR3: TGCGCCAGCAGCTTGGGTCAGGTGAACACTGAAGCTTTCTTT.

The J gene is TRBJ1-4, the V gene TRBV6-4; 11 nucleotides match TRBD1. This CDR3 region has 17 residues. Germline V gene data show CDR1 as MRHNA and CDR2 as SNTAGT. With 7 bases clipped from V and 4 bases from J, the junction kept 11 bases outside the gene matches. The CDR3 bases are TGTGCCAGCAACACCAGGACAGGGGGCCTCTGTAATGAAAAACTGTTTTTT. Its protein product is CASNTRTGGLCNEKLFF.

The rearrangement links TRBV5-1 to TRBJ2-5, with TRBD2 matching 13 bases. V gave up 4 bases and J gave up 5 bases; unmatched junction bases: 11. CDR3 length equals 17 residues. Germline values: CDR1 SGHRS, CDR2 YFSETQ. This CDR3 is CASSPTGLAGAQETQYF. The CDR3, as DNA: TGCGCCAGCAGCCCTACTGGACTAGCGGGAGCTCAGGAGACCCAGTACTTC.

The V gene is TRBV10-1, the J gene TRBJ2-3; 10 bases agree with TRBD2. The CDR3 loop spans 16 amino acids. Germline lookup yields CDR1 WNHNN and CDR2 SYGVQD (reference sequence). The V gene end was trimmed by 3 bases and the J gene end by 1 base; junction bases not matched to a gene: 4. CDR3 coding DNA: TGCGCCAGCAGTGAAGGGCTAGCGGGGGGCACAGATACGCAGTATTTT. It specifies CASSEGLAGGTDTQYF.

The rearrangement links TRBV30 to TRBJ2-5, with TRBD2 matching over 8 bases. The V segment lost 0 bases and the J segment 4 bases; nucleotides outside the gene matches: 1. Germline V lookup: CDR1 GTSNPN, CDR2 SVGIG (reference sequence). The CDR3 runs to 13 residues. This CDR3 reads CAWSVTSGETQYF. CDR3 in DNA: TGTGCCTGGAGTGTTACTAGCGGAGAGACCCAGTACTTC. Together with reference TRBV30 and TRBJ2-5, the CDR3 gives the full variable domain: SQTIHQWPATLVQPVGSPLSLECTVEGTSNPNLYWYRQAAGRGLQLLFYSVGIGQISSEVPQNLSASRPQDRQFILSSKKLLLSDSGFYLCAWSVTSGETQYFGPGTRLLVL.

This clone was found a few times. This chain joins TRBV6-1 and TRBJ2-1; 12 positions match TRBD2. Looked up from germline, CDR1 is MNHNS and CDR2 is SASEGT. Trimming took 7 bases from V and 4 from J; bases not matched to a gene: 2. This CDR3 is 14 amino acids long. The CDR3 spells CASILAGGYNEQFF. The CDR3 DNA sequence: TGTGCCAGCATCCTAGCGGGAGGGTACAATGAGCAGTTCTTC.